These 9 T cell receptor beta chains originate from one sample sequenced in a study of cytomegalovirus exposure and HLA in healthy donors (dated by TCRdb to 2016 to 2017). The receptor library was made with the immunoSEQ multiplex PCR assay. A mixture of 60 forward primers for TCR Vbeta segments and 13 reverse primers for TCR Jbeta segments was used in the multiplex PCR. Sourced from immuneACCESS, this table was stored by TCRdb with only in-frame sequences that have V and J called. A share of the clones is absent; for the studies checked, an unresolved V gene accounts for under half, and the remainder has no known explanation. This sample has some 190,000 clones in its table, and about 85% of those were observed once. Around 0.99% of the sample rests with the top ten. The sample consisted of PBMCs. The source is a boy under 10 years old in good health and CMV-seronegative.

The CDR3 coding sequence is TGTGCCAGCAGCTTAACTAGGACAGGGGGAATTCAAACCGGGGAGCTGTTTTTT. It translates to CASSLTRTGGIQTGELFF. The genes are TRBV7-3 and TRBJ2-2; 10 bases are shared with TRBD1. Germline V gene lookup returns CDR1 SGHTA and CDR2 FQGTGA. The CDR3 extends over 18 amino acids. Trimming cost V 0 bases and J 5 bases; bases outside gene matches: 9.

The V and J genes are TRBV7-9 and TRBJ2-5, with D tentatively TRBD1 (5 bases). The CDR3 is 14 residues long. Germline lookup yields CDR1 SEHNR and CDR2 FQNEAQ (reference sequence). V dropped 1 base and J dropped 5 bases, with 11 bases sitting between them. The CDR3 DNA reads as TGTGCCAGCAGCTTAGTAGGGGTTCGGGAGACCCAGTACTTC. This codes for CASSLVGVRETQYF.

The chain recombines TRBV5-1 with TRBJ2-3; 7 bases are a match to TRBD2. The CDR3 spans 13 residues. J was trimmed by 0 bases and V by 7 bases; bases with no gene match: 2. Germline V gene data show CDR1 as SGHRS and CDR2 as YFSETQ. The CDR3 sequence is CASGGGSTDTQYF. The CDR3 DNA sequence: TGCGCCAGCGGGGGAGGGAGCACAGATACGCAGTATTTT.

The V and J genes are TRBV2 and TRBJ2-2, with 9 bases lining up with TRBD2. CDR1 SNHLY and CDR2 FYNNEI come from the germline V gene. Germline trimming cut 8 bases from V and 1 base from J; bases unmatched to any gene: 14. The CDR3 extends over 18 amino acids. The CDR3 nucleotides read TGTGCCAGCTCCGGATTCGGGGCGGGAGGGAAGAACACCGGGGAGCTGTTTTTT. Amino acid sequence: CASSGFGAGGKNTGELFF. The full variable domain, in which reference TRBV2 and TRBJ2-2 provide the parts outside the CDR3, is EPEVTQTPSHQVTQMGQEVILRCVPISNHLYFYWYRQILGQKVEFLVSFYNNEISEKSEIFDDQFSVERPDGSNFTLKIRSTKLEDSAMYFCASSGFGAGGKNTGELFFGEGSRLTVL.

This rearrangement joins TRBV27 to TRBJ1-2; TRBD1 might be the D (6 bases). The CDR3 contains 14 residues. Trimming pared 6 bases from V and 4 bases from J, leaving 15 bases between. Looked up from germline, CDR1 is MNHEY and CDR2 is SMNVEV (reference sequence). The CDR3 sequence: CASRSLTGIYGYTF. The CDR3 region has the DNA TGTGCCAGCAGATCGCTCACAGGGATCTATGGCTACACCTTC.

This chain links TRBV29-1 with TRBJ1-1; 7 bases are shared with TRBD1. CDR1 and CDR2 from the germline V gene are SQVTM and ANQGSEA. V lost 4 bases, J lost 7 bases, and 6 bases stayed unmatched. The CDR3 spans 12 residues. In nucleotides, the CDR3 is TGCAGCGTTGGAGGGGGCTGGGTTGAAGCTTTCTTT. It is translated as CSVGGGWVEAFF. Supplemented by reference TRBV29-1 and TRBJ1-1, the full variable domain reads SAVISQKPSRDICQRGTSLTIQCQVDSQVTMMFWYRQQPGQSLTLIATANQGSEATYESGFVIDKFPISRPNLTFSTLTVSNMSPEDSSIYLCSVGGGWVEAFFGQGTRLTVV.

V and J are TRBV15 and TRBJ1-4; weak D call: TRBD1 (5 bases). Deletions cut 0 bases from V and 4 bases from J, with 12 bases between. Germline V gene lookup returns CDR1 LNHNV and CDR2 YYDKDF (reference sequence). The length of the CDR3 is 16 residues. The CDR3 sequence: CATSRDQGGLNEKLFF. For the CDR3, the DNA is TGTGCCACCAGCAGAGATCAGGGAGGGCTTAATGAAAAACTGTTTTTT.

The chain uses TRBV18 and TRBJ2-1, with D perhaps matching TRBD1 (5 bases). V dropped 5 bases and J dropped 4 bases, with 9 bases sitting between them. CDR1 and CDR2 from the germline V gene are KGHSH and LQKENI. This CDR3 is built from 13 residues. In nucleotides, the CDR3 is TGTGCCAGCTCAACGGACACTTACAATGAGCAGTTCTTC. Translated: CASSTDTYNEQFF.

The genes are TRBV7-9 and TRBJ2-5; TRBD1 aligns across 8 bases. There are 14 residues in the CDR3. With 5 bases clipped from V and 6 bases from J, the junction kept 8 bases outside the gene matches. Germline assignment: CDR1 SEHNR and CDR2 FQNEAQ (reference sequence). CDR3 amino acids: CASSDGQGGKTQYF. Written as DNA, the CDR3 is TGTGCCAGCAGCGACGGACAGGGTGGGAAGACCCAGTACTTC. The full variable domain, with the rest looked up from reference TRBV7-9 and TRBJ2-5, is DTGVSQNPRHKITKRGQNVTFRCDPISEHNRLYWYRQTLGQGPEFLTYFQNEAQLEKSRLLSDRFSAERPKGSFSTLEIQRTEQGDSAMYLCASSDGQGGKTQYFGPGTRLLVL.